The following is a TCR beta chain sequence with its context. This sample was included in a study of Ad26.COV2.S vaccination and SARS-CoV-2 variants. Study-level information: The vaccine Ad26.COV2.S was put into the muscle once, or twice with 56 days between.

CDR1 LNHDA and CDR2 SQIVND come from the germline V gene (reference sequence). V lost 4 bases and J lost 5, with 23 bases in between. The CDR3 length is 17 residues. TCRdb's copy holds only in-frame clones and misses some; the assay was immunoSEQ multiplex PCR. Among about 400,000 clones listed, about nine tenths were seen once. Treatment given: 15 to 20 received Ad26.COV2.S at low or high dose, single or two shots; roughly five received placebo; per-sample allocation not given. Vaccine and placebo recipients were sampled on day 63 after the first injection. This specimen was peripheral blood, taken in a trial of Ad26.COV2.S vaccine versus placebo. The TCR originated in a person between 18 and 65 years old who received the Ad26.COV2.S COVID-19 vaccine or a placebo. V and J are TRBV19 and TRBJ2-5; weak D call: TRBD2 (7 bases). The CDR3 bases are TGTGCCAGTAGTACCCGGTTAGGCGGGGGCGTAACGGAGACCCAGTACTTC. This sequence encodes CASSTRLGGGVTETQYF.